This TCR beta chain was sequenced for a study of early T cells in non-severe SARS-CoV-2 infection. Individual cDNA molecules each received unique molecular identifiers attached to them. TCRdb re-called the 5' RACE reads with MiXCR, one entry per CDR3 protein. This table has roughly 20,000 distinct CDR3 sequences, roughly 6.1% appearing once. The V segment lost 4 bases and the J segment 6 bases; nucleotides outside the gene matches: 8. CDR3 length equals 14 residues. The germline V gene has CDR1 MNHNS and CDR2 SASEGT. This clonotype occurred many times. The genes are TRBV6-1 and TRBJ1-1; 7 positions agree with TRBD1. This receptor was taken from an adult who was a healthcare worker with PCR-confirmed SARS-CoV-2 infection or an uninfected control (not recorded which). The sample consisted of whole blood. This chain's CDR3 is CASSGDSLGAEAFF. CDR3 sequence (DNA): TGTGCCAGCAGTGGGGACAGCCTCGGTGCTGAAGCTTTCTTT.